This T cell receptor (beta chain) was profiled in a study of cytomegalovirus exposure and HLA in healthy donors. Study background: Genetic ancestry analysis placed approximately 78% of the 398 donors that were genotyped in the Caucasian-associated cluster.

Worth noting for this clone: Its specificity is unknown.

General study points: Earlier results showed most TCR beta V segments being productive about 90% or about 30% of the time.

Germline CDR1 is GTSNPN and CDR2 is SVGIG (reference sequence). CDR3 size: 10 residues. V was pared by 1 base and J by 10 bases, with 7 bases between. PCR employed 60 Vbeta and 13 Jbeta primers. The method was immunoSEQ multiplex PCR; TCRdb's version includes in-frame clones alone and lacks a portion of them. The sample includes some 180,000 clones, around 80% of them seen just once. Sequencing used PBMCs. The sequence was obtained from a girl aged 10 to 17 in good health and CMV-seropositive. The J gene is TRBJ1-1, the V gene TRBV30; D call uncertain. CDR3 region: CAWSASIAFF. DNA of the CDR3: TGTGCCTGGAGTGCATCAATAGCTTTCTTT.